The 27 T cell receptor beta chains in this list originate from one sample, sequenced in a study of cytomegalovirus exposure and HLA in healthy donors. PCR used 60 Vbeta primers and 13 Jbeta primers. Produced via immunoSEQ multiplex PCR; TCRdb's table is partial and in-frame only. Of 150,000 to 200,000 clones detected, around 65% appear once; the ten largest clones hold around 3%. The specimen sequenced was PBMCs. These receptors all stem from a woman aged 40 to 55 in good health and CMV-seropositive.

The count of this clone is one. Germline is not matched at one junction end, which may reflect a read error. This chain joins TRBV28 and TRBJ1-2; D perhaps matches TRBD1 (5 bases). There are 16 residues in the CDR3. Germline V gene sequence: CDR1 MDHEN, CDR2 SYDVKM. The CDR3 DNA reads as TGTGCCAGCAGTTTGGGGCGGGCGGGGGGAAACTATGGCTACCCCTTC. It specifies CASSLGRAGGNYGYPF.

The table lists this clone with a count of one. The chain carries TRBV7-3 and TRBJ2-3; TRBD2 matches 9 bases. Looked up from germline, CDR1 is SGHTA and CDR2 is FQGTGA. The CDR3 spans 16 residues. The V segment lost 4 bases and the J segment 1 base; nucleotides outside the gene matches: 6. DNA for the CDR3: TGTGCCAGCAGCTCAAGCTTAGCGGGGGGCACAGATACGCAGTATTTT. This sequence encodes CASSSSLAGGTDTQYF.

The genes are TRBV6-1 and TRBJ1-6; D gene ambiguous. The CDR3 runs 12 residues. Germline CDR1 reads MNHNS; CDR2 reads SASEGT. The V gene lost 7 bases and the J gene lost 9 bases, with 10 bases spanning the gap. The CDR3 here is CASTGVLSPLHF. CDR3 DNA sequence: TGTGCCAGCACAGGTGTTCTTTCACCCCTCCACTTT.

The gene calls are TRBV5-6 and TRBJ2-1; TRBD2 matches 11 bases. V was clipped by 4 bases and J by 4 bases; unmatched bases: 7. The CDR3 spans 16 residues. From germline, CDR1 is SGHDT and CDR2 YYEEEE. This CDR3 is CASSLPGLAEYNEQFF. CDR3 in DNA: TGTGCCAGCAGCCTGCCGGGACTAGCGGAGTACAATGAGCAGTTCTTC.

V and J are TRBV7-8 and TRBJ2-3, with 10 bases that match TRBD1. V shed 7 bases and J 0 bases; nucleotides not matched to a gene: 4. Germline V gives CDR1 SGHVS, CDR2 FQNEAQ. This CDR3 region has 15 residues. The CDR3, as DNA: TGTGCCAGCACCCGGACAGGGGGTAGCACAGATACGCAGTATTTT. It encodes CASTRTGGSTDTQYF.

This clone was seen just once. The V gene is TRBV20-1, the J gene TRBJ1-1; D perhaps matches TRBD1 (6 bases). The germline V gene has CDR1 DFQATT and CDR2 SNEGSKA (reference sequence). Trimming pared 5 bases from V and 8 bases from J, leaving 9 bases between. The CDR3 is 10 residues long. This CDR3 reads CSASRGEAFF. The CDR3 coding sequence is TGCAGTGCTTCCAGGGGAGAAGCTTTCTTT.

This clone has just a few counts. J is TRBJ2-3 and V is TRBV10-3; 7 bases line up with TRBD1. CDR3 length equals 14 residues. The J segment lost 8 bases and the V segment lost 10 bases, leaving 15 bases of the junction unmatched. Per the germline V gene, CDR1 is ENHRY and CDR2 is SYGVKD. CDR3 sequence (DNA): TGTGCCACAAACCGGGACAGCCCTTCCGTTACGCAGTATTTT. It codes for CATNRDSPSVTQYF.

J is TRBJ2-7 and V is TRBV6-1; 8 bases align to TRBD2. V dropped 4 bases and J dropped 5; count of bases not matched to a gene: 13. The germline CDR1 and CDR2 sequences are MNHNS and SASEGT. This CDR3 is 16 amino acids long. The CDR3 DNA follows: TGTGCCAGCAGTGCCGCCAGCGGGGGTCCCACCCACGAGCAGTACTTC. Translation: CASSAASGGPTHEQYF.

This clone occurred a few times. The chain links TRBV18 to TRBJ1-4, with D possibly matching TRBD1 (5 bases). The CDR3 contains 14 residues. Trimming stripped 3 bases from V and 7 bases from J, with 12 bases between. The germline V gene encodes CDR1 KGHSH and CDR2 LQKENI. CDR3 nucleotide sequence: TGTGCCAGCTCACCCCCCCAGGGCAGTGAAAAACTGTTTTTT. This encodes CASSPPQGSEKLFF.

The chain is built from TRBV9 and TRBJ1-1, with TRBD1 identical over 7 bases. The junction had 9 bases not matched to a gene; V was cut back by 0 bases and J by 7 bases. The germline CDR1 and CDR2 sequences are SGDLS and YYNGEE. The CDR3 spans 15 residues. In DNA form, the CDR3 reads TGTGCCAGCAGCGTAGGGACAGGCAAAGGGTATGAAGCTTTCTTT. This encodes CASSVGTGKGYEAFF.

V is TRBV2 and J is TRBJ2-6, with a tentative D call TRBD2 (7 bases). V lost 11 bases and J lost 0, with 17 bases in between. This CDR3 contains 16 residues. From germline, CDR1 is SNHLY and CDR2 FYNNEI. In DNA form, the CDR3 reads TGTGCCGGGGGGGCAGCCTCTAACTCTGGGGCCAACGTCCTGACTTTC. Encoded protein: CAGGAASNSGANVLTF.

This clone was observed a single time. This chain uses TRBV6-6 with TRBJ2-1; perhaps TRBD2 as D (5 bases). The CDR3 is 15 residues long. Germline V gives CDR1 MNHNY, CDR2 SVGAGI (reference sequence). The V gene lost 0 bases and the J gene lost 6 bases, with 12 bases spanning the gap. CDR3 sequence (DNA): TGTGCCAGCAGTTACTCAGGGAGTTCCCTCAATGAGCAGTTCTTC. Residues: CASSYSGSSLNEQFF.

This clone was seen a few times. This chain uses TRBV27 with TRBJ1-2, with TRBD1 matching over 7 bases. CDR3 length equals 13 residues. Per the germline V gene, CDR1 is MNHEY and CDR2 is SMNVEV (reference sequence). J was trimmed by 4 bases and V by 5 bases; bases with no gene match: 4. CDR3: CASSRDSLYGYTF. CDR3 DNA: TGTGCCAGCAGTCGGGACAGCCTCTATGGCTACACCTTC.

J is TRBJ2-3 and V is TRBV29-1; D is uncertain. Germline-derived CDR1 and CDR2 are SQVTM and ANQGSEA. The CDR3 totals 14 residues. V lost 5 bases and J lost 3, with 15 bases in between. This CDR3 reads CSVRSPADTDTQYF. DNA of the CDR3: TGCAGCGTTCGAAGCCCCGCCGATACAGATACGCAGTATTTT.

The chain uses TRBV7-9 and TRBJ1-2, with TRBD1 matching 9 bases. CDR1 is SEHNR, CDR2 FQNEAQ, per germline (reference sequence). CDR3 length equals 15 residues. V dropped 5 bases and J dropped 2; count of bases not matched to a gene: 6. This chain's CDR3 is CASSSRDRVNYGYTF. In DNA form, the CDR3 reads TGTGCCAGCAGCAGCCGGGACAGGGTAAACTATGGCTACACCTTC.

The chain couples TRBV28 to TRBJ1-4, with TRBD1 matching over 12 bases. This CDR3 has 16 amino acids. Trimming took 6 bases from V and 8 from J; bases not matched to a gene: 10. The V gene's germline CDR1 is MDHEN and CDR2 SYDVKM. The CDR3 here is CASSLPGQGAREKLFF. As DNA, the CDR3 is TGTGCCAGCAGCCTACCGGGACAGGGGGCGAGGGAAAAACTGTTTTTT.

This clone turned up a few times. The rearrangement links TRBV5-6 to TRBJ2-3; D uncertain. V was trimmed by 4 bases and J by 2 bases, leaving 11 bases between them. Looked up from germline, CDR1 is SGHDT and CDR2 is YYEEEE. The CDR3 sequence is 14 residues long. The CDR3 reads CASSRNYYTDTQYF. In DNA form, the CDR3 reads TGTGCCAGCAGCCGCAACTATTACACAGATACGCAGTATTTT.

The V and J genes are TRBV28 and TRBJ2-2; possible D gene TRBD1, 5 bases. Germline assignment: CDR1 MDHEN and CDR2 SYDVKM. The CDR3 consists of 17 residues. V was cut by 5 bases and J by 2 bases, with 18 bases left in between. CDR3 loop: CASSRPPGQGNTGELFF. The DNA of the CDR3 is TGTGCCAGCAGTCGACCCCCAGGGCAGGGAAACACCGGGGAGCTGTTTTTT.

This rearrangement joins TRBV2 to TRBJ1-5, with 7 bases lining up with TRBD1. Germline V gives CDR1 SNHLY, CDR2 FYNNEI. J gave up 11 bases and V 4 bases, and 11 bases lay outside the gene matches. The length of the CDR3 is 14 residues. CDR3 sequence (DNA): TGTGCCAGCAGTGTAGGGACAGACCAGGGGGCCCAGCATTTT. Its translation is CASSVGTDQGAQHF.

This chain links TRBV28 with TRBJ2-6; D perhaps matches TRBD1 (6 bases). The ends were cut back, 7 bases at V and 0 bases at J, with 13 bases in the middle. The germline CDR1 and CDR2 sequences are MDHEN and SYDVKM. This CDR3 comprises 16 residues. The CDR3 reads CASKRTDSSGANVLTF. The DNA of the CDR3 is TGTGCCAGCAAGAGGACAGATAGCTCTGGGGCCAACGTCCTGACTTTC. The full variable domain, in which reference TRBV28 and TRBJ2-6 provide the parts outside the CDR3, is DVKVTQSSRYLVKRTGEKVFLECVQDMDHENMFWYRQDPGLGLRLIYFSYDVKMKEKGDIPEGYSVSREKKERFSLILESASTNQTSMYLCASKRTDSSGANVLTFGAGSRLTVL.

The CDR3 is CASSLWGQVSNEQFF. Here the CDR3 DNA reads TGTGCCAGCAGCTTATGGGGGCAGGTTTCCAATGAGCAGTTCTTC. The chain combines TRBV7-2 with TRBJ2-1, with a tentative D call TRBD1 (6 bases). The V and J ends lost 2 bases and 6 bases respectively, with 14 bases between them. Germline-derived CDR1 and CDR2 are SGHTA and FQGNSA. The CDR3 has 15 amino acids.

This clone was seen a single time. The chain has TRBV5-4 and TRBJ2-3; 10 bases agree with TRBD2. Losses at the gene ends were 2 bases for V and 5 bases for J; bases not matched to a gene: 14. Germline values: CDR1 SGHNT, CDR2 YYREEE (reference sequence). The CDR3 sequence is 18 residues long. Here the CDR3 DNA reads TGTGCCAGCAGCTTCGAAGAAGGGCTAGCGGGAGTTGTAGATACGCAGTATTTT. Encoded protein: CASSFEEGLAGVVDTQYF. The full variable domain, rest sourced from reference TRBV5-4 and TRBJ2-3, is ETGVTQSPTHLIKTRGQQVTLRCSSQSGHNTVSWYQQALGQGPQFIFQYYREEENGRGNFPPRFSGLQFPNYSSELNVNALELDDSALYLCASSFEEGLAGVVDTQYFGPGTRLTVL.

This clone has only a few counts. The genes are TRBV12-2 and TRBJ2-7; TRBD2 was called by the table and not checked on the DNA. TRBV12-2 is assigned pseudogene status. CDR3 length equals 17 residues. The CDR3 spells CASRLALFWRVAYEQYF. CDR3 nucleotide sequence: TGTGCAAGTCGCTTAGCGCTATTCTGGCGGGTGGCCTACGAGCAGTACTTC.

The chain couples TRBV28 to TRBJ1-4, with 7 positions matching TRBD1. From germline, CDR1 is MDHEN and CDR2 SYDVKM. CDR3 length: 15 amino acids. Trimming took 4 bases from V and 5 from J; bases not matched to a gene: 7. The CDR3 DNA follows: TGTGCCAGCAGTTCGCGGACAGGAGCCAATGAAAAACTGTTTTTT. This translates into CASSSRTGANEKLFF.

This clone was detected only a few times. The CDR3 reads CASSQRLAGGEQFF. CDR3 nucleotides: TGCGCCAGCAGCCAGAGGCTAGCGGGGGGTGAGCAGTTCTTC. This chain uses TRBV4-3 with TRBJ2-1; 11 nucleotides match TRBD2. Germline values: CDR1 LGHNA, CDR2 YSLEER. The CDR3 has 14 amino acids. Unmatched junction bases numbered 4, after V lost 3 bases and J lost 9 bases.

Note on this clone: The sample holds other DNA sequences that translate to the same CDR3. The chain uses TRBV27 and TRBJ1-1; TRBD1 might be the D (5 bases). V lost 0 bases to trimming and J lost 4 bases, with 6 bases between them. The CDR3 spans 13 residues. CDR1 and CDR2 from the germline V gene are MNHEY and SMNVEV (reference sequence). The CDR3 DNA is TGTGCCAGCAGTTTATCAAGGGGCACTGAAGCTTTCTTT. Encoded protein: CASSLSRGTEAFF.

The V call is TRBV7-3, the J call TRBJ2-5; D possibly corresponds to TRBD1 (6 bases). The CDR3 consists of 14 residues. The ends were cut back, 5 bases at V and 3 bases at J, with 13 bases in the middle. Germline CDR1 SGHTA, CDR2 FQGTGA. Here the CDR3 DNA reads TGTGCCAGCAGCCCAATGCCAGGGGAAGAGACCCAGTACTTC. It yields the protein CASSPMPGEETQYF.